The 25 T cell receptor beta chains listed next were all sequenced from one sample in a study of vaccination and CD4 T cells after COVID-19. No antigen has been identified for these receptors. Cultured CD4+ T cell DNA was sequenced using the Oncomine TCR Beta short-read assay. In TCRdb, the PCR reads were re-called with MiXCR into one record per CDR3 protein. This sample yields almost 20,000 distinct CDR3 sequences, of which 45% to 70% are seen a single time; approximately 10% belongs to the top ten. Stated treatment: approximately nine-day PBMC culture with coronavirus spike peptide pools or control peptides (ViraFEST assay). The sample comprised CD4+ T cells from blood, cultured in vitro. The receptor set was obtained from a human donor who had recovered from COVID-19.

The chain joins TRBV7-2 to TRBJ1-5; D is perhaps TRBD1 (6 bases). This CDR3 comprises 15 residues. Trimming cost V 4 bases and J 7 bases, with 17 bases left between them. Germline CDR1 reads SGHTA; CDR2 reads FQGNSA. This CDR3 is CASSSRGAGPQPQHF. The CDR3 coding sequence is TGTGCCAGCAGCTCACGGGGGGCAGGGCCCCAGCCCCAGCATTTT.

This clonotype has just a few counts. The rearrangement links TRBV6-1 to TRBJ1-1; D is uncertain. V lost 5 bases to trimming and J lost 1 base, with 5 bases between them. This CDR3 region has 12 residues. Germline-derived CDR1 and CDR2 are MNHNS and SASEGT. The CDR3 reads CASSRRNTEAFF. As DNA, the CDR3 is TGTGCCAGCAGTCGGCGGAACACTGAAGCTTTCTTT.

This rearrangement joins TRBV6-1 to TRBJ2-2; 11 bases fit TRBD1. The germline gives CDR1 MNHNS, CDR2 SASEGT. This CDR3 region has 15 residues. V trimming: 6 bases; J trimming: 5 bases; junction bases outside the gene matches: 5. CDR3 protein: CASRAGTGGTGELFF. CDR3 DNA sequence: TGTGCCAGCAGGGCCGGGACAGGGGGGACCGGGGAGCTGTTTTTT.

The gene calls are TRBV20-1 and TRBJ1-4, with a possible D match to TRBD1 (6 bases). Germline V gene lookup returns CDR1 DFQATT and CDR2 SNEGSKA (reference sequence). The CDR3 covers 13 residues. Trimming stripped 7 bases from V and 8 bases from J, with 17 bases between. In nucleotides, the CDR3 is TGCAGTGGTATTTCGGGGGCGGGGGAAAAACTGTTTTTT. Its translation is CSGISGAGEKLFF.

The chain carries TRBV7-3 and TRBJ1-1; 9 nucleotides agree with TRBD1. With V trimmed by 0 bases and J by 0 bases, 8 bases remained unmatched. The CDR3 runs 18 residues. Germline V gene sequence: CDR1 SGHTA, CDR2 FQGTGA. This CDR3 is CASSLTTTGGGMNTEAFF. The CDR3 DNA reads TGTGCCAGCAGCTTAACGACGACAGGGGGTGGCATGAACACTGAAGCTTTCTTT.

This clonotype was counted only a few times. The CDR3 region is CASRERTGDYGYTF. The CDR3 DNA is TGTGCCAGCAGGGAACGGACAGGGGACTATGGCTACACCTTC. The J gene is TRBJ1-2, the V gene TRBV6-1; 9 nucleotides agree with TRBD1. The CDR3 consists of 14 residues. Germline values: CDR1 MNHNS, CDR2 SASEGT. V dropped 6 bases and J dropped 3; count of bases not matched to a gene: 5.

This clonotype was counted a few times. The rearrangement uses TRBV19 and TRBJ1-1, with 12 bases that match TRBD1. Germline values: CDR1 LNHDA, CDR2 SQIVND (reference sequence). With 6 bases clipped from V and 5 bases from J, the junction kept 13 bases outside the gene matches. The CDR3 covers 17 residues. The CDR3 DNA follows: TGTGCCAGTAGCTTGGGTACCCGGGACAGGGGGCAAACTGAAGCTTTCTTT. Translation: CASSLGTRDRGQTEAFF.

The chain joins TRBV10-3 to TRBJ2-7, with D perhaps matching TRBD2 (5 bases). This CDR3 spans 13 amino acids. Trimming removed 10 bases at V and 0 bases at J, with 13 bases between. Per germline, CDR1 ENHRY and CDR2 SYGVKD. In nucleotides, the CDR3 is TGTGCCACCGGGAACGATTTCTCCTACGAGCAGTACTTC. It encodes CATGNDFSYEQYF.

This chain connects TRBV14 to TRBJ2-7, with 9 positions matching TRBD2. With 1 base clipped from V and 0 bases from J, the junction kept 7 bases outside the gene matches. Germline CDR1 SGHDN, CDR2 FVKESK. The CDR3 has 17 amino acids. The chain's CDR3 is CASSQAGRLADSYEQYF. As DNA, the CDR3 is TGTGCCAGCAGCCAAGCAGGGAGACTAGCGGACTCCTACGAGCAGTACTTC.

V is TRBV7-9 and J is TRBJ1-4; maybe TRBD1 (6 bases). The CDR3 consists of 16 residues. Germline V gene lookup returns CDR1 SEHNR and CDR2 FQNEAQ (reference sequence). V dropped 5 bases and J dropped 5 bases, with 18 bases sitting between them. CDR3 sequence: CASSPPNRVKNEKLFF. CDR3 DNA sequence: TGTGCCAGCAGCCCGCCGAACAGGGTTAAGAATGAAAAACTGTTTTTT.

The chain uses TRBV11-2 and TRBJ2-5; 14 bases map to TRBD2. The CDR3 totals 16 residues. The V gene end was trimmed by 3 bases and the J gene end by 5 bases; junction bases not matched to a gene: 5. Germline V gene lookup returns CDR1 SGHAT and CDR2 FQNNGV. CDR3 protein: CASSFTRLAGGETQYF. CDR3 nucleotide sequence: TGTGCCAGCAGCTTTACCCGACTAGCGGGGGGGGAGACCCAGTACTTC.

V gene TRBV7-2 combines with J gene TRBJ2-1; the D gene is possibly TRBD1 (5 bases). This CDR3 has 15 amino acids. V was pared by 1 base and J by 8 bases, with 15 bases between. The V gene's germline CDR1 is SGHTA and CDR2 FQGNSA. This CDR3 is CASSLGQGYWDEQFF. CDR3 bases: TGTGCCAGCAGCTTAGGCCAGGGTTATTGGGATGAGCAGTTCTTC.

This clonotype was detected only a few times. The chain links TRBV6-1 to TRBJ1-3; no reliable D call. The germline gives CDR1 MNHNS, CDR2 SASEGT. The CDR3 loop spans 15 amino acids. The V and J ends lost 6 bases and 0 bases respectively, with 12 bases between them. The CDR3 sequence is CASSRTDNSGNTIYF. DNA of the CDR3: TGTGCCAGCAGCAGAACAGACAACTCTGGAAACACCATATATTTT.

The chain uses TRBV7-2 and TRBJ1-2; possibly TRBD1 for D (5 bases). The germline V and J ends were trimmed by 5 bases and 4 bases, with 14 bases remaining between them. Germline loops: CDR1 SGHTA, CDR2 FQGNSA. This CDR3 is built from 14 residues. DNA of the CDR3: TGTGCCAGCAGCGCGAGCCCGGGACGCTATGGCTACACCTTC. This encodes CASSASPGRYGYTF.

This chain connects TRBV19 to TRBJ1-5, with 8 bases identical to TRBD1. Per germline, CDR1 LNHDA and CDR2 SQIVND (reference sequence). V shed 2 bases and J 6 bases; nucleotides not matched to a gene: 9. This CDR3 is 16 amino acids long. Written as DNA, the CDR3 is TGTGCCAGTAGTATACCCAGCAGGGGGCTTGGTCAGCCCCAGCATTTT. Translated: CASSIPSRGLGQPQHF.

The chain joins TRBV27 to TRBJ2-7; 7 bases are shared with TRBD2. Losses at the gene ends were 5 bases for V and 9 bases for J; bases not matched to a gene: 13. The CDR3 is 14 residues long. Germline V lookup: CDR1 MNHEY, CDR2 SMNVEV (reference sequence). The CDR3 nucleotides read TGTGCCAGCAGTCGTTTTGGACTCGCGGGGGTGCAGTACTTC. Translating it yields CASSRFGLAGVQYF.

The genes are TRBV20-1 and TRBJ2-3; 7 bases match TRBD2. The V segment lost 6 bases and the J segment 3 bases; nucleotides outside the gene matches: 21. Germline CDR1 reads DFQATT; CDR2 reads SNEGSKA (reference sequence). There are 18 residues in the CDR3. The CDR3 DNA reads TGCAGTGCCCTCACTCCCGGACTAGTTCTCGATATGACAGATACGCAGTATTTT. Protein product: CSALTPGLVLDMTDTQYF.

This clonotype occurred once. The CDR3 spells CASSIRGLAGDSTDTQYF. CDR3 in DNA: TGTGCCAGTAGTATACGGGGACTAGCGGGGGATAGCACAGATACGCAGTATTTT. V gene TRBV19 combines with J gene TRBJ2-3; 14 bases line up with TRBD2. This CDR3 region has 18 residues. CDR1 LNHDA and CDR2 SQIVND come from the germline V gene (reference sequence). V was clipped by 2 bases and J by 0 bases; unmatched bases: 4.

On this clonotype itself: One junction end does not reproduce the germline sequence, and a read error may be involved. The chain employs TRBV12-3 or TRBV12-4 and TRBJ2-5, with 9 bases that match TRBD2. The CDR3 totals 15 residues. In DNA, the CDR3 is TGTGCCAGCAGTTTTCCTAGCGGGGACCATGAGACCCAGTACTTC. Protein sequence: CASSFPSGDHETQYF.

A remark on this clonotype: The germline gene is not matched at one end of the junction; a read error may be the cause. The J gene is TRBJ2-4, the V gene TRBV20-1, with TRBD2 identical over 7 bases. Germline V gene sequence: CDR1 DFQATT, CDR2 SNEGSKA (reference sequence). The CDR3 is 11 amino acids. CDR3 sequence: CSARDTGGWHF. DNA for the CDR3: TGCAGTGCTAGAGATACGGGGGGTTGGCACTTC.

The chain links TRBV30 to TRBJ1-4; 9 bases fit TRBD1. Trimming removed 3 bases from V and 5 bases from J; junction bases left unmatched: 4. Germline-derived CDR1 and CDR2 are GTSNPN and SVGIG (reference sequence). CDR3 size: 14 residues. CDR3 sequence (DNA): TGTGCCTGGAGGGGACAGGGTGGAAATGAAAAACTGTTTTTT. Amino acid sequence: CAWRGQGGNEKLFF.

This chain connects TRBV7-9 to TRBJ1-3; maybe TRBD1 (5 bases). V lost 4 bases to trimming and J lost 8 bases, with 18 bases between them. This CDR3 is 15 amino acids long. Germline V gene lookup returns CDR1 SEHNR and CDR2 FQNEAQ (reference sequence). The CDR3 DNA sequence: TGTGCCAGCAGCTCCGTCGGTGGGGGAAAGGACACCATATATTTT. Residues: CASSSVGGGKDTIYF.

The chain joins TRBV19 to TRBJ1-1; tentative D call: TRBD1 (5 bases). This CDR3 is built from 15 residues. The germline CDR1 and CDR2 sequences are LNHDA and SQIVND (reference sequence). V lost 3 bases to trimming and J lost 3 bases, with 14 bases between them. CDR3: CASSMVGAQDTEAFF. CDR3 sequence (DNA): TGTGCCAGTAGTATGGTCGGGGCGCAGGACACTGAAGCTTTCTTT.

This clonotype was seen more than once but under ten times. The chain employs TRBV25-1 and TRBJ1-5; D is undetermined. Trimming shortened V by 6 bases and J by 0 bases, and 6 bases separated the two germline ends. The CDR3 covers 13 residues. The germline CDR1 and CDR2 sequences are MGHDK and SYGVNS. The CDR3 sequence is CASRRDSNQPQHF. CDR3 nucleotide sequence: TGTGCCAGCAGACGGGATAGCAATCAGCCCCAGCATTTT.

V is TRBV20-1 and J is TRBJ2-7; 11 bases match TRBD2. V lost 6 bases, J lost 5 bases, and 15 bases stayed unmatched. The CDR3 contains 16 residues. Germline lookup yields CDR1 DFQATT and CDR2 SNEGSKA (reference sequence). The CDR3 region has the DNA TGCAGTGCCCAACTAACCAGGCTAGCGGGAGGTCACGAGCAGTACTTC. This codes for CSAQLTRLAGGHEQYF.